A single sample gave rise to the 10 T cell receptor beta chains below, sequenced in a study of Ad26.COV2.S vaccination and SARS-CoV-2 variants. The assay was immunoSEQ multiplex PCR, and TCRdb's table has in-frame clones only and misses some. The repertoire has a few hundred thousand clones, over 75% of them found once; the top ten carry less than 4%. The treatment denotes: over 15 received Ad26.COV2.S at low or high dose, single or two shots; 5 received placebo; per-sample allocation not given. Samples came from day 63 after the first vaccine or placebo injection. Here the sequenced sample was peripheral blood, taken in a trial of Ad26.COV2.S vaccine versus placebo. The receptors stem from a person between 18 and 59 years old who received the Ad26.COV2.S COVID-19 vaccine or a placebo.

The chain uses TRBV30 and TRBJ1-2; D not resolved. V dropped 2 bases and J dropped 4 bases, with 14 bases sitting between them. The germline gives CDR1 GTSNPN, CDR2 SVGIG (reference sequence). CDR3 length equals 14 residues. Here the CDR3 reads CAWSFRAQSYGYTF. The DNA for the CDR3 is TGTGCCTGGAGTTTCCGGGCCCAAAGCTATGGCTACACCTTC.

This clone was counted a few times. The chain uses TRBV7-2 and TRBJ2-7, with TRBD2 identical over 9 bases. With V trimmed by 4 bases and J by 0 bases, 7 bases remained unmatched. The CDR3 totals 16 residues. Germline CDR1 is SGHTA and CDR2 is FQGNSA. DNA for the CDR3: TGTGCCAGCAGCTCCAGGAGCGGGAGGAGCTCCTACGAGCAGTACTTC. This translates into CASSSRSGRSSYEQYF.

V usage is TRBV6-4 and J usage is TRBJ2-2; D not resolved. Germline CDR1 reads MRHNA; CDR2 reads SNTAGT. The germline V and J ends were trimmed by 5 bases and 2 bases, with 3 bases remaining between them. The CDR3 is 12 amino acids. CDR3 sequence: CASSSNTGELFF. The DNA of the CDR3 is TGTGCCAGCAGTTCTAACACCGGGGAGCTGTTTTTT.

The chain joins TRBV4-1 to TRBJ2-1, with TRBD2 matching 9 bases. The junction had 8 bases not matched to a gene; V was cut back by 4 bases and J by 1 base. The germline CDR1 and CDR2 sequences are MGHRA and YSYEKL. This CDR3 region has 17 residues. The CDR3 loop is CASSRGLAGVSYNEQFF. CDR3 DNA sequence: TGCGCCAGCAGCCGGGGGTTAGCGGGGGTTTCCTACAATGAGCAGTTCTTC.

The chain links TRBV7-9 to TRBJ2-2, with D perhaps given as TRBD1 or TRBD2 (5 bases each). The CDR3 is 17 amino acids. Germline CDR1 and CDR2: SEHNR and FQNEAQ (reference sequence). V lost 2 bases and J lost 3, with 16 bases in between. The CDR3 nucleotides read TGTGCCAGCAGCTTATTAAGAATCCGGGACGACACCGGGGAGCTGTTTTTT. Translated: CASSLLRIRDDTGELFF.

This sequence joins TRBV5-6 and TRBJ1-2; the D gene is possibly TRBD1 (5 bases). V gave up 0 bases and J gave up 5 bases, with 17 bases separating them. The CDR3 covers 16 residues. Germline V CDR1 and CDR2: SGHDT, YYEEEE. CDR3 in amino acids: CASSLGPTGTSYGYTF. CDR3 in DNA: TGTGCCAGCAGCTTGGGACCAACCGGGACCTCATATGGCTACACCTTC.

The CDR3 here is CGSGGAQETQYF. CDR3 DNA sequence: TGTGGTAGCGGGGGGGCCCAAGAGACCCAGTACTTC. V usage is TRBV3-1 (or the pseudogene TRBV3-2) and J usage is TRBJ2-5, with 11 nucleotides matching TRBD2. CDR1 is LGHDT, CDR2 YNNKEL, per germline (reference sequence). The length of the CDR3 is 12 residues.

There are a few counts of this clone. V is TRBV6-5 and J is TRBJ2-3; TRBD2 aligns across 8 bases. The CDR3 totals 15 residues. V lost 5 bases to trimming and J lost 6 bases; unmatched junction nucleotides: 10. CDR1 is MNHEY and CDR2 is SVGAGI in the germline V gene. CDR3 coding DNA: TGTGCCAGCAGTATTTTAGCGGGGCGGTTGGATACGCAGTATTTT. Amino acids: CASSILAGRLDTQYF.

V and J are TRBV12-3 or TRBV12-4 and TRBJ2-3, with a weak D call TRBD2 (6 bases). Trimming took 3 bases from V and 6 from J, leaving 7 bases between them. The CDR3 sequence is 12 residues long. CDR3 in DNA: TGTGCCAGCAGTTTTCTAGCGGATACGCAGTATTTT. Translated, it gives CASSFLADTQYF.

This clone has only a few counts. The chain is built from TRBV7-9 and TRBJ1-6, with TRBD1 matching over 7 bases. V was pared by 5 bases and J by 9 bases, with 10 bases of the junction left unmatched. This CDR3 spans 15 amino acids. Germline V gene data show CDR1 as SEHNR and CDR2 as FQNEAQ (reference sequence). CDR3: CASSPTRQGRSPLHF. The DNA for the CDR3 is TGTGCCAGCAGCCCCACGAGACAGGGCCGTTCACCCCTCCACTTT.